Listed below are T cell receptor beta chains from one sample, sequenced in a study of vaccination effects on CD4 cells after COVID-19. TCRdb keeps only in-frame clones here, not all; method: immunoSEQ multiplex PCR. The sample gives tens of thousands of clones, 60% to 75% of which show up once; approximately 12% is in the top ten. Their antigens remain unidentified. The sequencing used CD4+ T cells from PBMCs cultured with HCoV-OC43 spike peptides, collected before COVID-19 vaccination. The receptors were gathered from a human donor who received a COVID-19 vaccine. Both conserved end residues are trimmed from each CDR3.

ASSRRQGWGTEAF	13	TRBV11-2	TRBJ1-1
ASSGQLYSNQPQH	13	TRBV19	TRBJ1-5
ASSLGPSGGVWETQY	15	TRBV4-1	TRBJ2-5
ASTGRGGRADTQY	13	TRBV19	TRBJ2-3
ASSGQDSGELF	11	TRBV2	TRBJ2-2
ASSYDGPNTEAF	12	TRBV5-1	TRBJ1-1
ASSQDEAGGSYEQY	14	TRBV4-2	TRBJ2-7
ASSPGQGATEAF	12	TRBV2	TRBJ1-1
ASSLGLANPSGNTQY	15	TRBV18	TRBJ2-3
ASSISPGYNQPQH	13	TRBV19	TRBJ1-5
ASSVQGPSGNTIY	13	TRBV19	TRBJ1-3
ASSLNEETQY	10	TRBV12-3/TRBV12-4	TRBJ2-5
ASSYSRGTGQETQY	14	TRBV6-5	TRBJ2-5
ASSEVLYSNQPQH	13	TRBV6-1	TRBJ1-5
ASSQDPDGPEQY	12	TRBV4-2	TRBJ2-7
ASRLANNVVNEQY	13	TRBV6-5	TRBJ2-7
ASSPGNNQPQH	11	TRBV18	TRBJ1-5
ASSPTQGVNGYT	12	TRBV3-1/TRBV3-2	TRBJ1-2
AISGDIDEQF	10	TRBV10-3	TRBJ2-1
ASSPGQGGGYTEAF	14	TRBV5-4	TRBJ1-1
ASSLGLAGTETQY	13	TRBV5-8	TRBJ2-5
AIRDRETEAF	10	TRBV10-3	TRBJ1-1
ASSREERDSPLH	12	TRBV6-5	TRBJ1-6
AWSIWGGAGYT	11	TRBV30	TRBJ1-2
ASSLGWGANSPLH	13	TRBV5-1	TRBJ1-6
ASSLSSFYSYEQY	13	TRBV13	TRBJ2-7
ASSWGGGPSPDTQY	14	TRBV5-8	TRBJ2-3
ASSLPGVRRNEQF	13	TRBV5-1	TRBJ2-1
ASSSGVDYGYT	11	TRBV2	TRBJ1-2
ASSIVGSGRRETQY	14	TRBV19	TRBJ2-5
ASSVRPTAAGELF	13	TRBV9	TRBJ2-2
ASSQDRTAPLISPLH	15	TRBV4-1	TRBJ1-6
ASSQDGASGRETQY	14	TRBV4-2	TRBJ2-5
ASSIWAGELF	10	TRBV19	TRBJ2-2
ASSLGSRGAYGYT	13	TRBV5-1	TRBJ1-2
AISGPESYNEQF	12	TRBV10-3	TRBJ2-1
ASSHWGGGSTDTQY	14	TRBV3-1/TRBV3-2	TRBJ2-3